The clone carrying this T cell receptor beta chain has only a few counts. Its antigen is undetermined. The CDR3 contains 17 residues. Germline V gene data show CDR1 as MNHEY and CDR2 as SVGEGT. With V trimmed by 0 bases and J by 2 bases, 4 bases remained unmatched. This entry belongs to a study of early T cells in non-severe SARS-CoV-2 infection. Study details: With bulk RNA from unsorted whole blood as input, sequencing yielded unpaired chains. General study findings and limits: Clonotype matching in VDJdb favored anti-spike CD8 responses and did not capture private and CD4 specificities.

Unique molecular identifiers were affixed to single, distinct cDNA molecules. TCRdb itself ran the 5' RACE reads through MiXCR, one entry per CDR3 protein. The profile shows 48,000 or so distinct CDR3 sequences, about 13% of them singletons. Sequenced material: whole blood. The receptor was derived from an adult who was a healthcare worker with PCR-confirmed SARS-CoV-2 infection or an uninfected control (not recorded which). V usage is TRBV6-2 or TRBV6-3 and J usage is TRBJ2-3; the match to TRBD2 covers 11 bases. CDR3 protein: CASSYSSSGGYTDTQYF. The CDR3 coding sequence is TGTGCCAGCAGTTACTCCTCTAGCGGGGGGTACACAGATACGCAGTATTTT.